The 25 T cell receptor beta chains reported below all come from one sample, sequenced in a study of early T cells in non-severe SARS-CoV-2 infection. TCRdb recomputed calls from the 5' RACE reads with MiXCR, one row per CDR3 protein. The sample lists roughly 40,000 distinct CDR3 sequences; 4.5% to 5% were seen once. Sequencing input: whole blood. These receptor sequences come from an adult who was a healthcare worker with PCR-confirmed SARS-CoV-2 infection or an uninfected control (not recorded which).

This clonotype was found many times. The V and J genes are TRBV10-3 and TRBJ2-5; D unresolved. Germline CDR1 and CDR2: ENHRY and SYGVKD. Trimming took 11 bases from V and 1 from J, leaving 14 bases between them. CDR3 size: 13 residues. This CDR3 reads CASLGPSQETQYF. CDR3 sequence (DNA): TGTGCCTCGTTGGGCCCGTCCCAAGAGACCCAGTACTTC.

This clonotype was recorded a few times. The gene calls are TRBV20-1 and TRBJ2-2; D is ambiguous. V was cut by 2 bases and J by 5 bases, with 12 bases left in between. CDR1 is DFQATT and CDR2 is SNEGSKA in the germline V gene (reference sequence). This CDR3 has 14 residues. The CDR3 spells CSARSSRMTGELFF. The CDR3 DNA follows: TGCAGTGCTAGATCTTCGCGGATGACCGGGGAGCTGTTTTTT.

This chain uses TRBV7-2 with TRBJ1-1, with D possibly being TRBD1 (5 bases). Germline-derived CDR1 and CDR2 are SGHTA and FQGNSA. Trimming left V 3 bases short and J 1 base short, with 15 bases between. The CDR3 covers 16 residues. The DNA of the CDR3 is TGTGCCAGCAGCTTCCCCCTGAGGGGAACGAACACTGAAGCTTTCTTT. The encoded protein is CASSFPLRGTNTEAFF. Full variable domain (outside the CDR3, taken from reference TRBV7-2 and TRBJ1-1): GAGVSQSPSNKVTEKGKDVELRCDPISGHTALYWYRQSLGQGLEFLIYFQGNSAPDKSGLPSDRFSAERTGGSVSTLTIQRTQQEDSAVYLCASSFPLRGTNTEAFFGQGTRLTVV.

This clonotype was counted many times. The chain recombines TRBV27 with TRBJ1-4; TRBD1 agrees at 8 bases. Germline-derived CDR1 and CDR2 are MNHEY and SMNVEV (reference sequence). Germline trimming cut 4 bases from V and 4 bases from J; bases unmatched to any gene: 8. The CDR3 is made up of 16 amino acids. Here the CDR3 reads CASSSLPTGGNEKLFF. The CDR3 DNA is TGTGCCAGCAGTTCCCTACCAACAGGGGGTAATGAAAAACTGTTTTTT.

This clonotype was found many times. The chain combines TRBV10-3 with TRBJ2-7; D call uncertain. In germline, CDR1 is ENHRY, CDR2 SYGVKD. This CDR3 comprises 12 residues. The V end lost 0 bases, the J end lost 4 bases, and 4 bases lay between the germline ends. CDR3 nucleotide sequence: TGTGCCATCAGTGAGTCGGGATACGAGCAGTACTTC. Encoded protein: CAISESGYEQYF.

The chain combines TRBV20-1 with TRBJ1-2, with D unresolved. In germline, CDR1 is DFQATT, CDR2 SNEGSKA (reference sequence). The CDR3 is made up of 14 amino acids. Trimming left V 0 bases short and J 5 bases short, with 13 bases between. The CDR3 protein is CSARDRQEAYGYTF. CDR3 coding DNA: TGCAGTGCTAGAGATCGGCAGGAAGCGTATGGCTACACCTTC.

This clonotype appeared many times. The V gene is TRBV7-2, the J gene TRBJ2-3; TRBD2 aligns across 7 bases. The germline gives CDR1 SGHTA, CDR2 FQGNSA. Germline trimming cut 5 bases from V and 0 bases from J; bases unmatched to any gene: 5. The CDR3 contains 15 residues. CDR3 DNA sequence: TGTGCCAGCAGCCCGAGCGGGATTAGCACAGATACGCAGTATTTT. It encodes CASSPSGISTDTQYF.

This clonotype was seen repeatedly, ten times or more. The gene calls are TRBV20-1 and TRBJ1-1, with 7 bases identical to TRBD1. Germline trimming cut 4 bases from V and 6 bases from J; bases unmatched to any gene: 14. The V gene's germline CDR1 is DFQATT and CDR2 SNEGSKA (reference sequence). The CDR3 extends over 15 amino acids. The CDR3 bases are TGCAGTGCTACTCCGTTATCAGGGGGTTTGGCTGAAGCTTTCTTT. This gives the protein CSATPLSGGLAEAFF.

This clonotype was seen at least ten times. V usage is TRBV11-2 and J usage is TRBJ1-3; a possible D gene is TRBD1 (5 bases). The germline V and J ends were trimmed by 1 base and 0 bases, with 10 bases remaining between them. The CDR3 covers 16 residues. Germline V gene data show CDR1 as SGHAT and CDR2 as FQNNGV. In DNA, the CDR3 is TGTGCCAGCAGCTTAGGCGGGGACGGCTCTGGAAACACCATATATTTT. Translated: CASSLGGDGSGNTIYF.

This clonotype turned up a few times. V gene TRBV2 combines with J gene TRBJ2-5; D is unclear. CDR1 is SNHLY and CDR2 is FYNNEI in the germline V gene. The CDR3 is 12 residues long. Trimming stripped 2 bases from V and 4 bases from J, with 5 bases between. CDR3 DNA: TGTGCCAGCAGTGAACTCTCAGAGACCCAGTACTTC. As protein: CASSELSETQYF. Looking up the rest from reference TRBV2 and TRBJ2-5 gives the full variable domain: EPEVTQTPSHQVTQMGQEVILRCVPISNHLYFYWYRQILGQKVEFLVSFYNNEISEKSEIFDDQFSVERPDGSNFTLKIRSTKLEDSAMYFCASSELSETQYFGPGTRLLVL.

This clonotype occurred a few times. V usage is TRBV27 and J usage is TRBJ1-5, with D uncertain. V shed 4 bases and J shed 5 bases, with 9 bases lying between them. The CDR3 spans 13 residues. Germline CDR1 and CDR2: MNHEY and SMNVEV (reference sequence). CDR3 amino acids: CASSSLSYQPQHF. The CDR3 DNA sequence: TGTGCCAGCAGTTCGCTTTCTTATCAGCCCCAGCATTTT.

The sample holds a few counts of this clonotype. The chain links TRBV10-1 to TRBJ2-1, with TRBD1 as a possible D gene (6 bases). CDR1 and CDR2 from the germline V gene are WNHNN and SYGVQD (reference sequence). Trimming pared 1 base from V and 6 bases from J, leaving 7 bases between. This CDR3 contains 13 residues. CDR3: CASSEWTVNEQFF. The DNA of the CDR3 is TGCGCCAGCAGTGAGTGGACAGTCAATGAGCAGTTCTTC.

This clonotype was counted at least ten times. The J gene is TRBJ2-5, the V gene TRBV5-1; 14 bases are a match to TRBD2. The germline gives CDR1 SGHRS, CDR2 YFSETQ. V dropped 2 bases and J dropped 2; count of bases not matched to a gene: 5. The CDR3 sequence is 17 residues long. CDR3 nucleotides: TGCGCCAGCAGCTTAACCGGGACTAGCGGGAGACAAGAGACCCAGTACTTC. This gives the protein CASSLTGTSGRQETQYF.

The chain recombines TRBV12-3 or TRBV12-4 with TRBJ1-6; D unresolved. There are 12 residues in the CDR3. The germline V and J ends were trimmed by 1 base and 13 bases, with 8 bases remaining between them. CDR3 in amino acids: CASSLDAGPLHF. CDR3 coding DNA: TGTGCCAGCAGTTTAGACGCCGGGCCCCTCCACTTT.

This clonotype showed up just a few times. This chain joins TRBV7-9 and TRBJ1-1; 7 bases are shared with TRBD1. Germline V gives CDR1 SEHNR, CDR2 FQNEAQ (reference sequence). Trimming removed 1 base from V and 0 bases from J; junction bases left unmatched: 8. There are 17 residues in the CDR3. CDR3 sequence: CASSLVGDSFLNTEAFF. CDR3 nucleotide sequence: TGTGCCAGCAGCTTAGTAGGGGACAGTTTCTTGAACACTGAAGCTTTCTTT.

V usage is TRBV5-1 and J usage is TRBJ2-7, with 9 bases fitting TRBD1. V dropped 5 bases and J dropped 1; count of bases not matched to a gene: 7. CDR3 length: 15 residues. CDR1 is SGHRS and CDR2 is YFSETQ in the germline V gene. The CDR3 DNA is TGCGCCAGCAGTTTAGGGACAGGGAAATCCTACGAGCAGTACTTC. Translated, it gives CASSLGTGKSYEQYF. The variable domain in full, with the rest retrieved from reference TRBV5-1 and TRBJ2-7, is KAGVTQTPRYLIKTRGQQVTLSCSPISGHRSVSWYQQTPGQGLQFLFEYFSETQRNKGNFPGRFSGRQFSNSRSEMNVSTLELGDSALYLCASSLGTGKSYEQYFGPGTRLTVT.

The chain carries TRBV14 and TRBJ2-7; TRBD1 matches at 11 bases. Germline V gene lookup returns CDR1 SGHDN and CDR2 FVKESK. CDR3 size: 16 residues. Trimming at V came to 0 bases and at J to 5 bases, leaving 6 bases not matched to a gene. The CDR3 reads CASSQDNGQGADEQYF. In DNA, the CDR3 is TGTGCCAGCAGCCAAGACAACGGACAGGGGGCGGACGAGCAGTACTTC.

In its sample, this clonotype is medium-sized (0.01 to 0.1%). V gene TRBV20-1 combines with J gene TRBJ1-5; D uncertain. Trimming removed 5 bases at V and 3 bases at J, with 11 bases between. Germline V CDR1 and CDR2: DFQATT, SNEGSKA (reference sequence). The CDR3 has 13 residues. CDR3 loop: CSAGGGNNQPQHF. The DNA for the CDR3 is TGCAGTGCTGGAGGAGGAAACAATCAGCCCCAGCATTTT.

The rearrangement links TRBV6-4 to TRBJ2-1; D is ambiguous. The V gene's germline CDR1 is MRHNA and CDR2 SNTAGT. Trimming left V 7 bases short and J 9 bases short, with 13 bases between. CDR3 size: 12 residues. In DNA form, the CDR3 reads TGTGCCAGCACAACGTCGGCAAGTGAGCAGTTCTTC. Its translation is CASTTSASEQFF.

This clonotype was seen more than once but under ten times. CDR3 region: CASSLVGYSSSYNSPLHF. The DNA of the CDR3 is TGTGCCAGCAGCTTAGTCGGCTATTCTAGCTCCTATAATTCACCCCTCCACTTT. The chain is built from TRBV7-2 and TRBJ1-6; no clear D gene. This CDR3 region has 18 residues. Looked up from germline, CDR1 is SGHTA and CDR2 is FQGNSA. The V and J ends lost 1 base and 0 bases respectively, with 13 bases between them. Full variable domain (remainder filled in from reference TRBV7-2 and TRBJ1-6): GAGVSQSPSNKVTEKGKDVELRCDPISGHTALYWYRQSLGQGLEFLIYFQGNSAPDKSGLPSDRFSAERTGGSVSTLTIQRTQQEDSAVYLCASSLVGYSSSYNSPLHFGNGTRLTVT.

This clonotype occurred many times. The rearrangement uses TRBV4-3 and TRBJ1-1; no reliable D call. V lost 0 bases and J 5 bases, leaving 7 bases between the germline ends. Germline V gene sequence: CDR1 LGHNA, CDR2 YSLEER. The CDR3 length is 13 residues. CDR3 sequence: CASSQDIQTEAFF. CDR3 DNA: TGCGCCAGCAGCCAAGATATTCAGACTGAAGCTTTCTTT.

This clonotype was picked up many times. V and J are TRBV12-3 or TRBV12-4 and TRBJ1-1, with D unresolved. This CDR3 spans 13 amino acids. V lost 2 bases to trimming and J lost 1 base, with 5 bases between them. The CDR3 region is CASSLNRNTEAFF. The CDR3 nucleotides read TGTGCCAGCAGTTTAAACAGGAACACTGAAGCTTTCTTT.

This clonotype was seen ten or more times. This rearrangement joins TRBV3-1 to TRBJ2-1, with 11 positions matching TRBD2. Germline V gene data show CDR1 as LGHDT and CDR2 as YNNKEL (reference sequence). This CDR3 has 16 amino acids. V gave up 1 base and J gave up 7 bases; unmatched junction bases: 6. DNA for the CDR3: TGTGCCAGCAGCCAAGGTGTACTAGCGGGAGTAAATGAGCAGTTCTTC. Its protein is CASSQGVLAGVNEQFF.

This chain connects TRBV18 to TRBJ2-7, with 7 bases aligning to TRBD2. The V gene end was trimmed by 6 bases and the J gene end by 6 bases; junction bases not matched to a gene: 14. Germline V gene data show CDR1 as KGHSH and CDR2 as LQKENI. This CDR3 region has 15 residues. This chain's CDR3 is CASSVSGRGGSEQYF. CDR3 nucleotide sequence: TGTGCCAGCTCCGTCTCCGGGCGCGGGGGATCCGAGCAGTACTTC.

CDR3 residues: CASSTGLQTQYF. The CDR3 bases are TGTGCCAGCAGCACGGGACTACAGACCCAGTACTTC. The V and J genes are TRBV28 and TRBJ2-5; TRBD2 aligns across 7 bases. The V segment lost 6 bases and the J segment 6 bases; nucleotides outside the gene matches: 4. This CDR3 is built from 12 residues. From germline, CDR1 is MDHEN and CDR2 SYDVKM.